The TCR beta chain under discussion was sequenced for a study of blood T cell repertoires in COVID-19. In the source study's methods: Researchers report that nucleated cell counts were estimated from reference gene primer amplification. The method was immunoSEQ multiplex PCR; TCRdb's version includes in-frame clones alone and lacks a portion of them. That table supplies the V and J calls and clone size; D and trimming were determined from the DNA. The data hold a few hundred thousand clones, with about 91% observed a single time. The V gene's germline CDR1 is SQVTM and CDR2 ANQGSEA. The ends were cut back, 6 bases at V and 2 bases at J, with 10 bases in the middle. This CDR3 region has 13 residues.

Sequencing was performed on peripheral blood. This receptor was identified in a young woman who had recovered from COVID-19. The genes are TRBV29-1 and TRBJ1-4, with D possibly matching TRBD1 (6 bases). Here the CDR3 DNA reads TGCAGCGTCCGGGACACCACTAATGAAAAACTGTTTTTT. Translating it yields CSVRDTTNEKLFF.